This T cell receptor (beta chain) comes out of a study of CD8 T cells in ankylosing spondylitis. TCRdb reanalysed the 5' RACE reads using MiXCR and keeps one entry per CDR3 protein. This sample yields approximately 90,000 distinct CDR3 sequences, of which roughly 8.3% are seen a single time; around a tenth belongs to the top ten. Findings and limits, study-wide: Reportedly, significant enrichment of disease-linked clones occurred in matched ankylosing spondylitis synovial fluid.

This clonotype came up many times. What it binds is unknown. Trimming removed 1 base at V and 8 bases at J, with 26 bases between. This CDR3 has 18 residues. Germline CDR1 is MNHEY and CDR2 is SMNVEV (reference sequence). The source material was blood, either unsorted or a sorted T cell fraction (not recorded which). This chain connects TRBV27 to TRBJ1-2; unclear D gene. This TCR was recovered from a male donor with ankylosing spondylitis or in good health (not recorded which). The CDR3 loop is CASSLYNDQSKPRRGYTF. The CDR3, as DNA: TGTGCCAGCAGTTTATACAACGATCAATCGAAACCCCGTAGAGGCTACACCTTC.